Reported below is one T cell receptor beta chain. The antigen remains undetermined. This record comes from a study of identifying expanded T cells in peripheral blood. Study findings and constraints: About 1.2 clones differed between technical replicates, versus approximately 16 and 20 over time. Variance in clone template counts between approximately 2-week samples significantly increased with total template count across all healthy donors.

The repertoire was sequenced with immunoSEQ multiplex PCR; TCRdb's copy has only in-frame clones and lacks some. The table shows about 82,000 clones, with approximately 90% occurring only once. The V segment lost 2 bases and the J segment 2 bases; nucleotides outside the gene matches: 0. Germline V gene sequence: CDR1 SGHRS, CDR2 YFSETQ. There are 13 residues in the CDR3. During the collection period, no donor immune events like infections were recorded. Sequencing was done on a sample of blood. This rearrangement joins TRBV5-1 to TRBJ2-7; TRBD1 matches at 8 bases. This clonotype originated in a person between 18 and 75 years old in good health. CDR3 DNA sequence: TGCGCCAGCAGCTTACAGGGGGCCTACGAGCAGTACTTC. It codes for CASSLQGAYEQYF.